These 10 T cell receptor beta chains came from one sample sequenced in a study of cytomegalovirus exposure and HLA in healthy donors (dated by TCRdb to the late 2010s). The library was prepared using the immunoSEQ multiplex PCR assay. For the multiplex PCR, a mixture combining 60 forward primers for TCR Vbeta segments and 13 reverse primers for TCR Jbeta segments was used. The table was pulled from immuneACCESS by TCRdb, which kept in-frame rearrangements only. Such tables lose some clones; where checked, under half of the loss comes from unresolved V genes, and the rest has no known cause. This sample's table lists some 130,000 clones. Under 2% of the sample belongs to the ten largest clones. The sequencing input was PBMCs. These receptors were obtained from a woman aged 40 to 50 in good health and CMV-seronegative.

The genes are TRBV19 and TRBJ1-2; 9 bases align to TRBD1. The CDR3 runs 14 residues. V was pared by 10 bases and J by 0 bases, with 6 bases of the junction left unmatched. Germline CDR1 reads LNHDA; CDR2 reads SQIVND (reference sequence). CDR3 sequence (DNA): TGTGCCACTACGGGACAGGGATCTAACTATGGCTACACCTTC. The encoded protein is CATTGQGSNYGYTF.

This sequence joins TRBV18 and TRBJ2-5, with D possibly being TRBD1 (5 bases). This CDR3 contains 15 residues. Germline CDR1 KGHSH, CDR2 LQKENI. V gave up 3 bases and J gave up 5 bases, with 16 bases separating them. Here the CDR3 reads CASSPPTVVLETQYF. CDR3 in DNA: TGTGCCAGCTCACCCCCGACAGTCGTCTTGGAGACCCAGTACTTC.

This chain joins TRBV27 and TRBJ1-2; D gene uncertain. V lost 3 bases and J 2 bases, leaving 7 bases between the germline ends. The CDR3 is 13 amino acids. The germline gives CDR1 MNHEY, CDR2 SMNVEV (reference sequence). The DNA for the CDR3 is TGTGCCAGCAGTTTCCTACAGAACTATGGCTACACCTTC. Translating gives CASSFLQNYGYTF.

The V gene is TRBV11-2, the J gene TRBJ1-3, with 8 positions matching TRBD1. The length of the CDR3 is 15 residues. Germline V CDR1 and CDR2: SGHAT, FQNNGV. J gave up 7 bases and V 5 bases, and 10 bases lay outside the gene matches. DNA for the CDR3: TGTGCCAGCAGCACTGACAGGGGTAGGGGGAACACCATATATTTT. It encodes CASSTDRGRGNTIYF.

The chain carries TRBV7-3 and TRBJ2-3, with D perhaps TRBD1 (6 bases). Germline-derived CDR1 and CDR2 are SGHTA and FQGTGA. The CDR3 runs to 18 residues. Trimming stripped 2 bases from V and 5 bases from J, with 23 bases between. The CDR3 spells CASSLSRSSTGLKDTQYF. CDR3 sequence (DNA): TGTGCCAGCAGCTTATCCCGGTCCTCGACAGGTCTTAAAGATACGCAGTATTTT.

The J gene is TRBJ1-2, the V gene TRBV7-3; TRBD1 matches 7 bases. Per the germline V gene, CDR1 is SGHTA and CDR2 is FQGTGA. The CDR3 sequence is 14 residues long. The J segment lost 5 bases and the V segment lost 5 bases, leaving 8 bases of the junction unmatched. CDR3 loop: CASSPTGTEYGYTF. The CDR3 DNA sequence: TGTGCCAGCAGCCCCACCGGGACAGAGTATGGCTACACCTTC.

CDR3 amino acids: CASSLSSNYGYTF. The DNA of the CDR3 is TGTGCCAGCAGCTTAAGCTCTAACTATGGCTACACCTTC. The chain combines TRBV5-4 with TRBJ1-2; D call uncertain. In germline, CDR1 is SGHNT, CDR2 YYREEE (reference sequence). V lost 2 bases and J 0 bases, leaving 5 bases between the germline ends. The CDR3 runs to 13 residues.

The chain employs TRBV6-5 and TRBJ1-5; 8 bases map to TRBD1. V lost 5 bases, J lost 4 bases, and 4 bases stayed unmatched. CDR1 is MNHEY, CDR2 SVGAGI, per germline. The CDR3 is 14 residues long. The CDR3 loop reads CASSVTGVNQPQHF. The CDR3 region has the DNA TGTGCCAGCAGTGTGACAGGGGTTAATCAGCCCCAGCATTTT.

The rearrangement links TRBV5-4 to TRBJ2-5; 8 nucleotides match TRBD1. CDR1 and CDR2 from the germline V gene are SGHNT and YYREEE (reference sequence). Losses at the gene ends were 3 bases for V and 2 bases for J; bases not matched to a gene: 6. The CDR3 extends over 15 amino acids. CDR3 sequence: CASSSAYRGQETQYF. For the CDR3, the DNA is TGTGCCAGCAGCTCAGCCTACAGGGGGCAAGAGACCCAGTACTTC. Combining the CDR3 with reference TRBV5-4 and TRBJ2-5 gives the whole variable domain ETGVTQSPTHLIKTRGQQVTLRCSSQSGHNTVSWYQQALGQGPQFIFQYYREEENGRGNFPPRFSGLQFPNYSSELNVNALELDDSALYLCASSSAYRGQETQYFGPGTRLLVL.

The chain is built from TRBV6-5 and TRBJ1-2; tentatively, D is TRBD1 (5 bases). Germline CDR1 reads MNHEY; CDR2 reads SVGAGI. There are 16 residues in the CDR3. The V and J ends lost 3 bases and 3 bases respectively, with 17 bases between them. The CDR3: CASSYRWGQGDYGYTF. The DNA for the CDR3 is TGTGCCAGCAGTTATCGATGGGGTCAGGGCGACTATGGCTACACCTTC.